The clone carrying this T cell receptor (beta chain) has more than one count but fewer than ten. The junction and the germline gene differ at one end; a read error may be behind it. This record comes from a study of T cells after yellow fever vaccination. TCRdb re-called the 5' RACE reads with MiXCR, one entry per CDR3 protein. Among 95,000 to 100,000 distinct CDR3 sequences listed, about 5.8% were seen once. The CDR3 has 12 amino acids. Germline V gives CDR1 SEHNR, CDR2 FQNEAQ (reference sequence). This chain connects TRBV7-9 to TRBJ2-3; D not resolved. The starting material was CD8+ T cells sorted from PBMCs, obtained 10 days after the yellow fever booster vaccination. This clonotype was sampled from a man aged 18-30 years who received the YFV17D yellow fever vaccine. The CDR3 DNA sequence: TGTGCCAGCAGCATAGCCGGAGATACGCAGTATTTT. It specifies CASSIAGDTQYF.